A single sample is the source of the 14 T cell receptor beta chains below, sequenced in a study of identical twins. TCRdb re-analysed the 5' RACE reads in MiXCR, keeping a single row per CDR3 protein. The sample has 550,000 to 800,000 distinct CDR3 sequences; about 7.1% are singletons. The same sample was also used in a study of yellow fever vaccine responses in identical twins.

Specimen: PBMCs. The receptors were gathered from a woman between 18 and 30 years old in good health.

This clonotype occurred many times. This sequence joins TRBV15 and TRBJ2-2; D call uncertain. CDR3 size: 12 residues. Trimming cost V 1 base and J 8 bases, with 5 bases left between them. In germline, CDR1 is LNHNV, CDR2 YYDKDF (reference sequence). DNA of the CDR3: TGTGCCACCAGCAGAGTGGTTGGGGAGCTGTTTTTT. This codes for CATSRVVGELFF.

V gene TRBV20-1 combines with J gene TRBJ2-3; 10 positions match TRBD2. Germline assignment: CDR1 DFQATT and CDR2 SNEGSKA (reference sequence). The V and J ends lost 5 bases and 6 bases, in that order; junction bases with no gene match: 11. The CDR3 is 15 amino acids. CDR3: CSAFLAGAPTDTQYF. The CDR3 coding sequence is TGCAGTGCTTTCCTAGCGGGGGCGCCAACGGATACGCAGTATTTT.

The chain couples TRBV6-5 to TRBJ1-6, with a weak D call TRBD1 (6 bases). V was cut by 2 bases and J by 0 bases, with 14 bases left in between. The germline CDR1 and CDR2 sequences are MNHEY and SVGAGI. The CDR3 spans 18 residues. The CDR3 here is CASSYTLDRISYNSPLHF. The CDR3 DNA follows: TGTGCCAGCAGTTACACGCTGGACAGAATCTCCTATAATTCACCCCTCCACTTT.

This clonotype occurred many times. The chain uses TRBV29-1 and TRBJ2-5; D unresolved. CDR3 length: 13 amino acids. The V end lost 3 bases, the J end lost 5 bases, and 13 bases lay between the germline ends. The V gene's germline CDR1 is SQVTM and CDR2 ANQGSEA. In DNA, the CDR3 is TGCAGCGTTGATCCCGACGGATGGGAGACCCAGTACTTC. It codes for CSVDPDGWETQYF.

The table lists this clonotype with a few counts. The CDR3 DNA follows: TGTGCCAGCAGTCCCGGGACTAGATGGGACAATGAGCAGTTCTTC. This encodes CASSPGTRWDNEQFF. This chain links TRBV3-1 with TRBJ2-1, with 8 bases identical to TRBD2. Germline V gene lookup returns CDR1 LGHDT and CDR2 YNNKEL (reference sequence). J gave up 5 bases and V 6 bases, and 9 bases lay outside the gene matches. CDR3 length equals 15 residues.

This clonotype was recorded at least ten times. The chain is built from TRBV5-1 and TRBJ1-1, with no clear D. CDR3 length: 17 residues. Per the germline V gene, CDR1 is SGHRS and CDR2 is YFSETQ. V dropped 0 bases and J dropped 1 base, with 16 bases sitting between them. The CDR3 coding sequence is TGCGCCAGCAGCTTGGCCTCATGGGAACAGTCGAACACTGAAGCTTTCTTT. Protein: CASSLASWEQSNTEAFF.

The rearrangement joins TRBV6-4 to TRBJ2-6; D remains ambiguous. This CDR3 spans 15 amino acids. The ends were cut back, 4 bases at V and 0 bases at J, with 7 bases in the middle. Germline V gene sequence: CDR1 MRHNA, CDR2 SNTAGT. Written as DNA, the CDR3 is TGTGCCAGCAGTGCCTCCAGCTCTGGGGCCAACGTCCTGACTTTC. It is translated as CASSASSSGANVLTF.

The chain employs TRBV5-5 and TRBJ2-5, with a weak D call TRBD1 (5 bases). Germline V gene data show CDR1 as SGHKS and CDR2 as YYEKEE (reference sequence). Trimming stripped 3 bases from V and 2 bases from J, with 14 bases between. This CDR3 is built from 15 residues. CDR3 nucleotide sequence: TGTGCCAGCAGCTGGCAGGGCAACCCACAAGAGACCCAGTACTTC. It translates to CASSWQGNPQETQYF.

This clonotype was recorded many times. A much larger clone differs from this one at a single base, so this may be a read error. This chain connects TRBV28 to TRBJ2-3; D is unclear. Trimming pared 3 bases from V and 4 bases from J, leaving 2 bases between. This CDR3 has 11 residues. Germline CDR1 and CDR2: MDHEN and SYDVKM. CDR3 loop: CASSLPDTQYF. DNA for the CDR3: TGTGCCAGCAGTTTGCCAGATACGCAGTATTTT.

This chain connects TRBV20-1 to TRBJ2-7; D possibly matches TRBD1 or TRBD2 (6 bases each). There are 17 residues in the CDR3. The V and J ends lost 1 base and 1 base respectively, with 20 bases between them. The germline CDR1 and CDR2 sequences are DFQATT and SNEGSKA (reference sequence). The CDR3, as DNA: TGCAGTGCTAGAGCCACAGGGAAAAGGGCGGGGTCCTACGAGCAGTACTTC. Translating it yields CSARATGKRAGSYEQYF.

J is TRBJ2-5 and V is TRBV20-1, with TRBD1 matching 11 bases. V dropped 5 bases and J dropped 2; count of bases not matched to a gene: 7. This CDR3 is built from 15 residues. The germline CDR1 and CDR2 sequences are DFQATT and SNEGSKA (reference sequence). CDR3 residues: CSAGQGAGGQETQYF. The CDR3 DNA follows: TGCAGTGCTGGACAGGGGGCGGGAGGGCAAGAGACCCAGTACTTC.

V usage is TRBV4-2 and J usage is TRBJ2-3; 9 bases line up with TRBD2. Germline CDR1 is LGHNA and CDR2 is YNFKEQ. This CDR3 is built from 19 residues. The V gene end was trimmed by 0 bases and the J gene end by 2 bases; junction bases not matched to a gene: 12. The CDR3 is CASSQDLVVSGRITDTQYF. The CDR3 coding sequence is TGTGCCAGCAGCCAAGATCTAGTAGTGAGCGGGAGGATCACAGATACGCAGTATTTT.

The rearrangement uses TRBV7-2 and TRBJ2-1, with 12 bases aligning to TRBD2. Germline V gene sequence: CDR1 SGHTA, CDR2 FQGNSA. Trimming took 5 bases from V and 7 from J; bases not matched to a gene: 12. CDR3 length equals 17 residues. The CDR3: CASSHRGLAGGGNEQFF. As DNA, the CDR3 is TGTGCCAGCAGCCACAGAGGTCTAGCGGGAGGGGGGAATGAGCAGTTCTTC.

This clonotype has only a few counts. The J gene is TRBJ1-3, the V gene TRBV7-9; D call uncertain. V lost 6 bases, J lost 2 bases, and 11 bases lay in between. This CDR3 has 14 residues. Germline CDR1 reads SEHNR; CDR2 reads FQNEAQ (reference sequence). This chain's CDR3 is CASRPEPPGNTIYF. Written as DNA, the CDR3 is TGTGCCAGCAGGCCCGAGCCCCCTGGAAACACCATATATTTT.